These 29 T cell receptor beta chains originate from one sample sequenced in a study of cytomegalovirus exposure and HLA in healthy donors. PCR was performed using 60 Vbeta and 13 Jbeta primers. The assay was immunoSEQ multiplex PCR, and TCRdb's table has in-frame clones only and misses some. Of about 120,000 clones detected, 81% appear once; the ten largest clones hold 1.5% to 2%. The sample was PBMCs. All receptors come from a man aged 35 to 55 in good health and CMV-seronegative.

The J gene is TRBJ1-1, the V gene TRBV18; 7 positions match TRBD1. Germline V gene sequence: CDR1 KGHSH, CDR2 LQKENI. This CDR3 region has 13 residues. With 3 bases clipped from V and 5 bases from J, the junction kept 3 bases outside the gene matches. Written as DNA, the CDR3 is TGTGCCAGCTCACCTGACAGGGCGACTGAAGCTTTCTTT. Protein sequence: CASSPDRATEAFF.

As regards this clone: No conserved phenylalanine or tryptophan is present at the end of the CDR3, so a read error is the likely explanation. The limits of the CDR3 on the DNA are not certain, so only TCRdb's listed CDR3 is given. V and J are TRBV5-1 and TRBJ1-2; TRBD1, the D gene given by the table, was not confirmed from the DNA. Germline V gene data show CDR1 as SGHRS and CDR2 as YFSETQ. The CDR3 adds up to 15 amino acids, both ends counted. CDR3 amino acids: CASSLSGQGWSRDTL.

The gene calls are TRBV5-1 and TRBJ2-2, with 8 nucleotides matching TRBD1. There are 16 residues in the CDR3. J lost 7 bases, V lost 3 bases, and 11 bases had no gene match. The germline V gene has CDR1 SGHRS and CDR2 YFSETQ. Here the CDR3 DNA reads TGCGCCAGCAGCTCGGGATCCGGACAGGGTGACGGGGAGCTGTTTTTT. Translated, it gives CASSSGSGQGDGELFF. Filled out from reference TRBV5-1 and TRBJ2-2, the complete variable domain reads KAGVTQTPRYLIKTRGQQVTLSCSPISGHRSVSWYQQTPGQGLQFLFEYFSETQRNKGNFPGRFSGRQFSNSRSEMNVSTLELGDSALYLCASSSGSGQGDGELFFGEGSRLTVL.

The V call is TRBV6-5, the J call TRBJ2-3; a weak D match, TRBD1 (5 bases). Germline V gives CDR1 MNHEY, CDR2 SVGAGI. The germline V and J ends were trimmed by 7 bases and 2 bases, with 13 bases remaining between them. The CDR3 runs to 14 residues. As DNA, the CDR3 is TGTGCCAGCACCAAGGGGTCAGCCACAGATACGCAGTATTTT. It translates to CASTKGSATDTQYF.

The chain uses TRBV7-2 and TRBJ1-2, with D maybe TRBD1 (5 bases). The CDR3 covers 14 residues. V was shortened by 5 bases and J by 6 bases, with 16 bases between the two germline ends. Germline CDR1 is SGHTA and CDR2 is FQGNSA. CDR3 sequence: CASSGRQLVDGYTF. Written as DNA, the CDR3 is TGTGCCAGCAGCGGAAGACAGTTGGTGGATGGCTACACCTTC.

The chain combines TRBV11-2 with TRBJ2-7; 8 bases are a match to TRBD1. CDR1 and CDR2 (germline): SGHAT, FQNNGV. The junction had 7 bases not matched to a gene; V was cut back by 5 bases and J by 7 bases. The CDR3 covers 13 residues. This chain's CDR3 is CASSLDRGEEQYF. The CDR3 DNA reads as TGTGCCAGCAGCCTCGACAGGGGTGAAGAGCAGTACTTC.

Written as DNA, the CDR3 is TGTGCCAGCAGCACCGGGACTAGCGGCCATTTGGAGCAGTACTTC. Protein sequence: CASSTGTSGHLEQYF. The chain couples TRBV5-4 to TRBJ2-7; 11 bases line up with TRBD2. J gave up 7 bases and V 4 bases, and 10 bases lay outside the gene matches. This CDR3 spans 15 amino acids. Germline V gene sequence: CDR1 SGHNT, CDR2 YYREEE (reference sequence). The whole variable domain, remainder taken from reference TRBV5-4 and TRBJ2-7, is ETGVTQSPTHLIKTRGQQVTLRCSSQSGHNTVSWYQQALGQGPQFIFQYYREEENGRGNFPPRFSGLQFPNYSSELNVNALELDDSALYLCASSTGTSGHLEQYFGPGTRLTVT.

With regard to this clone: A read error may produce the germline difference seen at one junction end. V gene TRBV7-7 combines with J gene TRBJ2-5; 8 nucleotides agree with TRBD1. The V gene's germline CDR1 is SSHAT and CDR2 FNYEAQ (reference sequence). The CDR3 spans 13 residues. CDR3 in DNA: TGTGCTAGCAGCCTAGACAGGGGAGAGACCCAGTACTTC. It translates to CASSLDRGETQYF.

CDR3 residues: CASSQDGGEAFF. CDR3 in DNA: TGCGCCAGCAGCCAAGACGGAGGTGAAGCTTTCTTT. The genes are TRBV4-3 and TRBJ1-1; D is unclear. The CDR3 is 12 residues long. Between the trimmed V and J ends, which lost 0 bases and 7 bases, there was a span of 6 bases. In germline, CDR1 is LGHNA, CDR2 YSLEER.

The J gene is TRBJ2-7, the V gene TRBV4-3, with 10 bases fitting TRBD1. With 3 bases clipped from V and 5 bases from J, the junction kept 7 bases outside the gene matches. This CDR3 comprises 15 residues. From germline, CDR1 is LGHNA and CDR2 YSLEER. The CDR3 sequence: CASSHGTGVGDEQYF. CDR3 DNA: TGCGCCAGCAGCCACGGGACAGGGGTCGGGGACGAGCAGTACTTC.

This chain uses TRBV4-3 with TRBJ2-1; 7 bases map to TRBD2. The V segment lost 1 base and the J segment 11 bases; nucleotides outside the gene matches: 2. The germline CDR1 and CDR2 sequences are LGHNA and YSLEER. The CDR3 consists of 12 residues. CDR3 sequence (DNA): TGCGCCAGCAGCCAAGGGGGGGGAAAGCAGTTCTTC. Protein sequence: CASSQGGGKQFF.

The gene calls are TRBV30 and TRBJ2-4, with 7 bases matching TRBD1. The CDR3 has 16 residues. Germline CDR1 and CDR2: GTSNPN and SVGIG (reference sequence). J lost 7 bases, V lost 2 bases, and 14 bases had no gene match. The CDR3 loop is CAWSRPATGDWNIQYF. CDR3 in DNA: TGTGCCTGGAGTAGACCCGCAACAGGGGATTGGAACATTCAGTACTTC.

The chain links TRBV18 to TRBJ1-2; perhaps TRBD1 as D (5 bases). Germline CDR1 reads KGHSH; CDR2 reads LQKENI. The CDR3 runs to 12 residues. The ends were cut back, 2 bases at V and 4 bases at J, with 5 bases in the middle. CDR3 in amino acids: CASSPDSYGYTF. The CDR3 nucleotides are TGTGCCAGCTCACCAGACAGCTATGGCTACACCTTC.

The chain joins TRBV5-4 to TRBJ2-7, with D unclear. There are 14 residues in the CDR3. The V and J ends lost 0 bases and 5 bases respectively, with 12 bases between them. Germline CDR1 and CDR2: SGHNT and YYREEE (reference sequence). CDR3 region: CASSLEPATNEQYF. CDR3 nucleotide sequence: TGTGCCAGCAGCTTGGAACCTGCCACTAACGAGCAGTACTTC.

This chain joins TRBV6-6 and TRBJ2-2; 8 nucleotides line up with TRBD1. The CDR3 is 15 residues long. CDR1 and CDR2 (germline): MNHNY, SVGAGI (reference sequence). J gave up 7 bases and V 6 bases, and 10 bases lay outside the gene matches. The CDR3 spells CASRAVDRGGGELFF. As DNA, the CDR3 is TGTGCCAGCAGAGCTGTCGACAGGGGTGGCGGGGAGCTGTTTTTT.

The chain recombines TRBV9 with TRBJ2-7; tentatively, D is TRBD2 (6 bases). In germline, CDR1 is SGDLS, CDR2 YYNGEE. V was clipped by 3 bases and J by 3 bases, with 19 bases between them. The length of the CDR3 is 16 residues. The CDR3 region is CASSGHNGGSGYEQYF. The CDR3 DNA reads as TGTGCCAGCAGCGGCCATAATGGGGGGAGTGGCTACGAGCAGTACTTC.

The chain combines TRBV6-4 with TRBJ2-2, with TRBD1 as a possible D gene (6 bases). The germline V gene encodes CDR1 MRHNA and CDR2 SNTAGT. Trimming left V 5 bases short and J 4 bases short, with 14 bases between. The length of the CDR3 is 15 residues. CDR3 DNA sequence: TGTGCCAGCAGTCCAGGGGCGGAGTTCACCGGGGAGCTGTTTTTT. The encoded protein is CASSPGAEFTGELFF.

The rearrangement uses TRBV7-9 and TRBJ2-7; possible D gene TRBD2, 7 bases. CDR3 length equals 18 residues. Germline CDR1 reads SEHNR; CDR2 reads FQNEAQ (reference sequence). Trimming removed 2 bases from V and 0 bases from J, with 20 bases in between. This CDR3 is CASSLSRGGGRTSYEQYF. The CDR3 DNA follows: TGTGCCAGCAGCTTATCCCGCGGGGGCGGTCGCACCTCCTACGAGCAGTACTTC.

J is TRBJ2-7 and V is TRBV12-5; 7 bases agree with TRBD2. Losses at the gene ends were 4 bases for V and 1 base for J; bases not matched to a gene: 10. The CDR3 covers 16 residues. Germline CDR1 LGHNT, CDR2 FRNRAP. The CDR3 loop reads CASGYPGAGGSYEQYF. The CDR3 DNA follows: TGTGCTAGTGGTTACCCCGGGGCCGGGGGGTCCTACGAGCAGTACTTC.

The chain combines TRBV13 with TRBJ1-1; the match to TRBD1 covers 7 bases. The V segment lost 6 bases and the J segment 0 bases; nucleotides outside the gene matches: 1. This CDR3 region has 13 residues. Germline CDR1 and CDR2: PRHDT and FYEKMQ (reference sequence). CDR3 sequence (DNA): TGTGCCAGCAGTAGGGGGCTGAACACTGAAGCTTTCTTT. As protein: CASSRGLNTEAFF.

This clone was detected a few times. The rearrangement joins TRBV9 to TRBJ2-7, with 11 bases fitting TRBD1. CDR3 length: 14 amino acids. The J segment lost 4 bases and the V segment lost 4 bases, leaving 4 bases of the junction unmatched. Germline CDR1 reads SGDLS; CDR2 reads YYNGEE. The DNA of the CDR3 is TGTGCCAGCAGCCCGGGACAGGGGGGATACGAGCAGTACTTC. Translation gives CASSPGQGGYEQYF.

The J gene is TRBJ1-1, the V gene TRBV18, with TRBD1 as a possible D gene (6 bases). Germline V gene sequence: CDR1 KGHSH, CDR2 LQKENI. V was clipped by 6 bases and J by 6 bases, with 11 bases between them. The length of the CDR3 is 12 residues. As DNA, the CDR3 is TGTGCCAGCTCCCCCAAGGGGGCTGAAGCTTTCTTT. Amino acids: CASSPKGAEAFF.

This sequence joins TRBV5-4 and TRBJ1-4; D is perhaps TRBD1 (5 bases). The CDR3 is 14 residues long. V was clipped by 3 bases and J by 6 bases, with 12 bases between them. The germline V gene encodes CDR1 SGHNT and CDR2 YYREEE (reference sequence). The CDR3 region is CASSSPGDYEKLFF. CDR3 bases: TGTGCCAGCAGCTCGCCGGGGGACTATGAAAAACTGTTTTTT.

The gene calls are TRBV15 and TRBJ1-5, with TRBD1 identical over 8 bases. Germline V gene sequence: CDR1 LNHNV, CDR2 YYDKDF (reference sequence). The CDR3 is 15 residues long. V gave up 9 bases and J gave up 7 bases; unmatched junction bases: 14. CDR3 sequence reads: CATRTGTVGDQPQHF. CDR3 sequence (DNA): TGTGCCACGCGGACAGGGACAGTGGGCGACCAGCCCCAGCATTTT.

The chain is built from TRBV21-1 and TRBJ2-1; the table's D call, TRBD2, has no DNA check behind it. TRBV21-1 is a listed pseudogene. This CDR3 comprises 17 residues. The CDR3 region is CASSRALSGRVYNEQFF. The DNA of the CDR3 is TGTGCCAGCAGCAGAGCGCTTAGCGGGAGGGTTTACAATGAGCAGTTCTTC.

The chain joins TRBV2 to TRBJ1-5, with D perhaps matching TRBD1 (5 bases). Between the trimmed V and J ends, which lost 6 bases and 0 bases, there was a span of 15 bases. There are 16 residues in the CDR3. Germline V gene sequence: CDR1 SNHLY, CDR2 FYNNEI. CDR3 coding DNA: TGTGCCAGCAGGGGATATGGGGGACTTAGCAATCAGCCCCAGCATTTT. Translating it yields CASRGYGGLSNQPQHF. Combining the CDR3 with reference TRBV2 and TRBJ1-5 gives the whole variable domain EPEVTQTPSHQVTQMGQEVILRCVPISNHLYFYWYRQILGQKVEFLVSFYNNEISEKSEIFDDQFSVERPDGSNFTLKIRSTKLEDSAMYFCASRGYGGLSNQPQHFGDGTRLSIL.

V and J are TRBV7-9 and TRBJ2-7, with 9 bases fitting TRBD2. The junction had 6 bases not matched to a gene; V was cut back by 5 bases and J by 4 bases. The CDR3 has 14 amino acids. Per the germline V gene, CDR1 is SEHNR and CDR2 is FQNEAQ (reference sequence). The CDR3 coding sequence is TGTGCCAGCAGCGCTAGCGGGGCGAGTTACGAGCAGTACTTC. As protein: CASSASGASYEQYF.

CDR3: CASSPSTVNTGELFF. The CDR3 DNA sequence: TGTGCCAGTAGTCCCTCGACAGTTAACACCGGGGAGCTGTTTTTT. The genes are TRBV19 and TRBJ2-2; TRBD1 is a possible D gene (5 bases). CDR1 LNHDA and CDR2 SQIVND come from the germline V gene (reference sequence). V lost 5 bases, J lost 2 bases, and 12 bases lay in between. The CDR3 runs 15 residues. The full variable domain, completed using reference TRBV19 and TRBJ2-2, is DGGITQSPKYLFRKEGQNVTLSCEQNLNHDAMYWYRQDPGQGLRLIYYSQIVNDFQKGDIAEGYSVSREKKESFPLTVTSAQKNPTAFYLCASSPSTVNTGELFFGEGSRLTVL.

This chain connects TRBV12-5 to TRBJ1-5, with 11 bases aligning to TRBD1. Germline CDR1 reads LGHNT; CDR2 reads FRNRAP. There are 17 residues in the CDR3. Trimming took 0 bases from V and 4 from J; bases not matched to a gene: 5. The CDR3 protein is CASGLVIGTGGNQPQHF. The CDR3 region has the DNA TGTGCTAGTGGTTTGGTAATCGGGACAGGGGGAAATCAGCCCCAGCATTTT.